The 25 T cell receptor beta chains given below trace back to one sample, sequenced in a study of T cells after yellow fever vaccination. TCRdb recomputed calls from the 5' RACE reads with MiXCR, one row per CDR3 protein. The sample has 500,000 to 650,000 distinct CDR3 sequences, about 17% seen once. This material consisted of PBMCs, taken about 5 days after the first yellow fever vaccination. The receptors stem from a young man who received the YFV17D yellow fever vaccine.

This clonotype has just a few counts. This chain links TRBV27 with TRBJ1-6, with 7 bases lining up with TRBD1. V lost 6 bases, J lost 0 bases, and 11 bases stayed unmatched. Germline-derived CDR1 and CDR2 are MNHEY and SMNVEV (reference sequence). The CDR3 covers 18 residues. The CDR3 spells CASRPTDRASSYNSPLHF. The CDR3 DNA is TGTGCCAGCAGACCGACCGACAGGGCGAGCTCCTATAATTCACCCCTCCACTTT.

The rearrangement links TRBV4-1 to TRBJ2-1; 11 bases line up with TRBD2. The ends lost 0 bases at V and 5 bases at J; junction bases unmatched: 6. This CDR3 comprises 17 residues. Germline lookup yields CDR1 MGHRA and CDR2 YSYEKL. DNA for the CDR3: TGCGCCAGCAGCCAAGATTTGGCTAGCGGGGGGAACAATGAGCAGTTCTTC. Encoded protein: CASSQDLASGGNNEQFF.

This clonotype was counted between two and nine times. CDR3 sequence reads: CASSRFWSSYEQYV. The CDR3 DNA follows: TGCGCCAGCAGCCGGTTCTGGAGTTCCTACGAGCAGTACGTC. The J gene is TRBJ2-7, the V gene TRBV4-1; D is unresolved. The CDR3 extends over 14 amino acids. Germline CDR1 is MGHRA and CDR2 is YSYEKL. Deletions cut 4 bases from V and 1 base from J, with 11 bases between.

This clonotype was observed many times. This chain links TRBV6-1 with TRBJ2-3; D is ambiguous. V was cut by 7 bases and J by 1 base, with 9 bases left in between. This CDR3 contains 13 residues. Germline V gives CDR1 MNHNS, CDR2 SASEGT. The CDR3 is CASIGWGTDTQYF. CDR3 in DNA: TGTGCCAGCATCGGGTGGGGCACAGATACGCAGTATTTT.

The gene calls are TRBV30 and TRBJ1-2, with D perhaps TRBD1 (5 bases). This CDR3 spans 14 amino acids. Looked up from germline, CDR1 is GTSNPN and CDR2 is SVGIG (reference sequence). Trimming removed 1 base at V and 2 bases at J, with 11 bases between. The CDR3 DNA sequence: TGTGCCTGGAGTGCCCCCGGGGCCAACTATGGCTACACCTTC. This gives the protein CAWSAPGANYGYTF.

A few counts support this clonotype. The rearrangement links TRBV7-9 to TRBJ2-1, with 9 positions matching TRBD1. Germline V gives CDR1 SEHNR, CDR2 FQNEAQ (reference sequence). The V gene end was trimmed by 5 bases and the J gene end by 14 bases; junction bases not matched to a gene: 4. CDR3 length equals 11 residues. CDR3 in amino acids: CASSADRGEFF. The CDR3 nucleotides are TGTGCCAGCAGCGCCGACAGGGGGGAGTTCTTC. The full variable domain, rest sourced from reference TRBV7-9 and TRBJ2-1, is DTGVSQNPRHKITKRGQNVTFRCDPISEHNRLYWYRQTLGQGPEFLTYFQNEAQLEKSRLLSDRFSAERPKGSFSTLEIQRTEQGDSAMYLCASSADRGEFFGPGTRLTVL.

The CDR3 coding sequence is TGTGCCAGCAGCTTAATGGGGCCAGTATACAATGAGCAGTTCTTC. This sequence encodes CASSLMGPVYNEQFF. V and J are TRBV7-9 and TRBJ2-1; maybe TRBD1 (5 bases). V dropped 2 bases and J dropped 4 bases, with 12 bases sitting between them. The V gene's germline CDR1 is SEHNR and CDR2 FQNEAQ (reference sequence). The CDR3 runs 15 residues.

The J gene is TRBJ2-5, the V gene TRBV4-2; maybe TRBD2 (6 bases). The CDR3 is 15 residues long. Germline CDR1 is LGHNA and CDR2 is YNFKEQ. Trimming pared 4 bases from V and 3 bases from J, leaving 15 bases between. CDR3 region: CASSPIGGLEETQYF. CDR3 nucleotide sequence: TGTGCCAGCAGCCCGATTGGGGGGTTAGAAGAGACCCAGTACTTC.

The chain couples TRBV20-1 to TRBJ2-1, with D uncertain. The CDR3 covers 15 residues. Germline assignment: CDR1 DFQATT and CDR2 SNEGSKA (reference sequence). V lost 0 bases and J lost 6, with 15 bases in between. The CDR3 spells CSARDWARATNEQFF. As DNA, the CDR3 is TGCAGTGCTAGAGATTGGGCTAGAGCGACCAATGAGCAGTTCTTC.

This clonotype showed up just a few times. This chain uses TRBV12-3 or TRBV12-4 with TRBJ1-5, with 7 bases lining up with TRBD1. The CDR3 totals 15 residues. V lost 5 bases and J lost 6; bases outside the gene matches: 10. The DNA of the CDR3 is TGTGCCAGCAGTCCCGACAGGGCGGTGGGTCAGCCCCAGCATTTT. This gives the protein CASSPDRAVGQPQHF.

This clonotype came up many times. This chain links TRBV27 with TRBJ1-2; D possibly corresponds to TRBD1 (6 bases). The germline CDR1 and CDR2 sequences are MNHEY and SMNVEV (reference sequence). The length of the CDR3 is 14 residues. Trimming took 5 bases from V and 0 from J, leaving 10 bases between them. CDR3 sequence reads: CASSQDRANYGYTF. The CDR3 nucleotides read TGTGCCAGCAGTCAGGACAGAGCTAACTATGGCTACACCTTC.

This chain uses TRBV10-3 with TRBJ2-1; perhaps TRBD2 as D (5 bases). The CDR3 runs 13 residues. The germline CDR1 and CDR2 sequences are ENHRY and SYGVKD. Trimming removed 10 bases at V and 5 bases at J, with 15 bases between. The chain's CDR3 is CATRGAAHNEQFF. CDR3 nucleotide sequence: TGTGCCACCCGAGGAGCGGCCCACAATGAGCAGTTCTTC.

CDR3 protein: CASAVEYEQYF. The CDR3 region has the DNA TGTGCCAGCGCCGTGGAGTACGAGCAGTACTTC. The chain uses TRBV12-3 or TRBV12-4 and TRBJ2-7; D unresolved. Trimming pared 8 bases from V and 4 bases from J, leaving 9 bases between. This CDR3 is built from 11 residues.

The V call is TRBV7-6, the J call TRBJ2-7, with 7 bases fitting TRBD2. Germline CDR1 reads SGHVS; CDR2 reads FNYEAQ. The CDR3 loop spans 13 amino acids. Losses at the gene ends were 5 bases for V and 6 bases for J; bases not matched to a gene: 7. In nucleotides, the CDR3 is TGTGCCAGCAGCGTGGGTTCGGGGGGCGAGCAGTACTTC. Its translation: CASSVGSGGEQYF.

V and J are TRBV7-8 and TRBJ2-3, with D uncertain. The germline V and J ends were trimmed by 1 base and 5 bases, with 7 bases remaining between them. This CDR3 contains 13 residues. Germline CDR1 SGHVS, CDR2 FQNEAQ. CDR3 residues: CASSLGDIDTQYF. The CDR3 region has the DNA TGTGCCAGCAGCTTAGGGGATATAGATACGCAGTATTTT.

The table lists this clonotype with a few counts. The chain employs TRBV11-2 and TRBJ2-1, with D perhaps TRBD2 (5 bases). Germline V CDR1 and CDR2: SGHAT, FQNNGV. The CDR3 runs to 14 residues. V lost 5 bases and J lost 10, with 18 bases in between. CDR3 nucleotides: TGTGCCAGCAGCCATACTCTGGTCTGGGAGGAGCAGTTCTTC. This encodes CASSHTLVWEEQFF.

This clonotype was counted a single time. The chain is built from TRBV7-2 and TRBJ2-5; TRBD2 aligns across 9 bases. J was trimmed by 4 bases and V by 1 base; bases with no gene match: 7. CDR1 SGHTA and CDR2 FQGNSA come from the germline V gene. The CDR3 length is 16 residues. The CDR3 sequence: CASSLDRRGGRETQYF. The CDR3 DNA reads TGTGCCAGCAGCTTAGATCGGCGGGGGGGCCGAGAGACCCAGTACTTC.

V and J are TRBV11-2 and TRBJ1-2, with a weak D call TRBD1 (5 bases). Germline CDR1 is SGHAT and CDR2 is FQNNGV. The CDR3 totals 14 residues. The V end lost 4 bases, the J end lost 8 bases, and 17 bases lay between the germline ends. The CDR3 nucleotides read TGTGCCAGCAGCTCCCTTTGGAAGGGGAGCGGCTACACCTTC. Amino acids: CASSSLWKGSGYTF. Variable domain in full (rest from reference TRBV11-2 and TRBJ1-2): EAGVAQSPRYKIIEKRQSVAFWCNPISGHATLYWYQQILGQGPKLLIQFQNNGVVDDSQLPKDRFSAERLKGVDSTLKIQPAKLEDSAVYLCASSSLWKGSGYTFGSGTRLTVV.

This clonotype was picked up many times. Germline and junction disagree at one end, which may indicate a read error. This chain connects TRBV14 to TRBJ2-3, with TRBD2 matching 8 bases. CDR1 SGHDN and CDR2 FVKESK come from the germline V gene. The CDR3 runs to 14 residues. In DNA form, the CDR3 reads TGCGCCAGCAGCCCCGGGGGGGCCACAGATACGCAGTATTTT. Amino acid sequence: CASSPGGATDTQYF.

For the CDR3, the DNA is TGTGCCAGCAGCCTCGCGTCTTTGGCAGATACGCAGTATTTT. As protein: CASSLASLADTQYF. The chain links TRBV7-2 to TRBJ2-3; the D is unclear. Trimming stripped 5 bases from V and 4 bases from J, with 13 bases between. Germline CDR1 is SGHTA and CDR2 is FQGNSA. This CDR3 region has 14 residues. The full variable domain, its missing parts supplied by reference TRBV7-2 and TRBJ2-3, is GAGVSQSPSNKVTEKGKDVELRCDPISGHTALYWYRQSLGQGLEFLIYFQGNSAPDKSGLPSDRFSAERTGGSVSTLTIQRTQQEDSAVYLCASSLASLADTQYFGPGTRLTVL.

The rearrangement joins TRBV20-1 to TRBJ1-1; 10 bases are a match to TRBD1. This CDR3 contains 14 residues. From germline, CDR1 is DFQATT and CDR2 SNEGSKA (reference sequence). Unmatched junction bases numbered 4, after V lost 3 bases and J lost 3 bases. The CDR3 DNA sequence: TGCAGTGCTAGGACCGGGACAGGGGACACTGAAGCTTTCTTT. Its translation: CSARTGTGDTEAFF.

The J gene is TRBJ1-5, the V gene TRBV5-6; TRBD1 might be the D (6 bases). Trimming removed 4 bases at V and 2 bases at J, with 16 bases between. The germline CDR1 and CDR2 sequences are SGHDT and YYEEEE. The CDR3 spans 16 residues. The CDR3 DNA is TGTGCCAGCAGCCGCCTAACAGGGATAGGCAATCAGCCCCAGCATTTT. It is translated as CASSRLTGIGNQPQHF.

In this sample, this clonotype turned up many times. V is TRBV2 and J is TRBJ2-5; a possible D gene is TRBD2 (5 bases). The V gene lost 7 bases and the J gene lost 2 bases, with 8 bases spanning the gap. Germline CDR1 is SNHLY and CDR2 is FYNNEI. The CDR3 runs to 12 residues. Here the CDR3 DNA reads TGTGCCAGCACGCTAGCTCAAGAGACCCAGTACTTC. Protein sequence: CASTLAQETQYF.

V and J are TRBV28 and TRBJ2-7, with D hard to call. V lost 1 base and J 7 bases, leaving 11 bases between the germline ends. Germline V CDR1 and CDR2: MDHEN, SYDVKM. The CDR3 consists of 13 residues. The CDR3 nucleotides are TGTGCCAGCAGTTTATTTCTATCAGGAGAGCAGTACGTC. Protein sequence: CASSLFLSGEQYV.

Only a few counts were recorded for this clonotype. V gene TRBV13 combines with J gene TRBJ1-4, with 7 bases fitting TRBD1. CDR3 length: 14 residues. Looked up from germline, CDR1 is PRHDT and CDR2 is FYEKMQ (reference sequence). V gave up 0 bases and J gave up 7 bases; unmatched junction bases: 2. The CDR3 region is CASSLGTGLEKLFF. DNA of the CDR3: TGTGCCAGCAGCTTAGGGACAGGGCTTGAAAAACTGTTTTTT.